Each of the 30 T cell receptor beta chains below was sequenced from the same sample in a study of radiation and T cells in renal cell carcinoma. Time point reported: blood 2 weeks post-SBRT. As to treatment: 15 Gy SBRT to primary tumor, nephrectomy 4 weeks later. Some clones are missing from TCRdb's copy, which holds only in-frame ones; the method was immunoSEQ multiplex PCR. The table has some 120,000 clones, 88% seen once. The sample in question was blood, obtained from a patient whose treatment included radiotherapy and nephrectomy. These receptors were obtained from a woman aged 65 to 85 with renal cell carcinoma.

The chain carries TRBV27 and TRBJ1-4; D is unresolved. This CDR3 spans 13 amino acids. Trimming shortened V by 6 bases and J by 4 bases, and 9 bases separated the two germline ends. The germline V gene encodes CDR1 MNHEY and CDR2 SMNVEV (reference sequence). The CDR3 bases are TGTGCCAGCAGAAAGGCCGATAATGAAAAACTGTTTTTT. Residues: CASRKADNEKLFF.

The chain employs TRBV5-1 and TRBJ1-5; 10 nucleotides match TRBD1. The trim removed 3 bases at V and 2 bases at J, leaving 5 bases unmatched. CDR3 size: 16 residues. Germline CDR1 is SGHRS and CDR2 is YFSETQ. DNA of the CDR3: TGCGCCAGCAGCTCCCGGGACAGGGGAGGCAATCAGCCCCAGCATTTT. Translating gives CASSSRDRGGNQPQHF.

CDR3 DNA: TGTGCCAGCAGTCCGGGACAGTCCTACAATGAGCAGTTCTTC. This sequence encodes CASSPGQSYNEQFF. J is TRBJ2-1 and V is TRBV28; 7 bases align to TRBD1. The germline V gene has CDR1 MDHEN and CDR2 SYDVKM. The CDR3 sequence is 14 residues long. After removal of 5 bases from V and 1 base from J, the junction contained 2 bases not matched to a gene.

The chain links TRBV7-8 to TRBJ1-4; D perhaps matches TRBD1 (6 bases). Trimming pared 0 bases from V and 7 bases from J, leaving 9 bases between. The CDR3 runs 14 residues. The germline CDR1 and CDR2 sequences are SGHVS and FQNEAQ. CDR3 region: CASSLAQGSEKLFF. The CDR3 DNA is TGTGCCAGCAGCTTAGCACAGGGATCTGAAAAACTGTTTTTT.

This clone was counted only a few times. V is TRBV28 and J is TRBJ1-1, with D perhaps matching TRBD1 (5 bases). V shed 5 bases and J shed 1 base, with 8 bases lying between them. The germline CDR1 and CDR2 sequences are MDHEN and SYDVKM. This CDR3 is built from 13 residues. CDR3 loop: CASSLTGNTEAFF. The CDR3 nucleotides are TGTGCCAGCAGTCTCACAGGGAACACTGAAGCTTTCTTT.

This chain links TRBV5-1 with TRBJ2-1, with unresolved D. This CDR3 has 15 residues. Germline-derived CDR1 and CDR2 are SGHRS and YFSETQ. The V end was cut by 0 bases, the J end by 3 bases, with 10 bases between. CDR3 sequence: CASSLVLGFYNEQFF. As DNA, the CDR3 is TGCGCCAGCAGCTTGGTTTTAGGGTTCTACAATGAGCAGTTCTTC.

This clone showed up just once. The J gene is TRBJ2-1, the V gene TRBV29-1; D is unresolved. The CDR3 has 12 residues. CDR1 and CDR2 from the germline V gene are SQVTM and ANQGSEA. V lost 6 bases and J 12 bases, leaving 18 bases between the germline ends. CDR3 nucleotide sequence: TGCAGCGTGCTTGTTTCTGGTTCACGGCAGTTCTTC. It specifies CSVLVSGSRQFF.

The V gene is TRBV21-1, the J gene TRBJ2-3; TRBD1 is the table's D call and was not checked against the DNA. TRBV21-1 is deemed a pseudogene. CDR3 size: 17 residues. The CDR3 loop is CASSKRTGGTARDTQYF. Here the CDR3 DNA reads TGTGCCAGCAGCAAACGGACAGGCGGTACCGCGAGGGATACGCAGTATTTT.

The chain carries TRBV6-5 and TRBJ2-7, with D perhaps TRBD2 (6 bases). The CDR3 spans 15 residues. The V end was cut by 6 bases, the J end by 5 bases, with 20 bases between. Germline V gene data show CDR1 as MNHEY and CDR2 as SVGAGI. The CDR3 DNA reads TGTGCCAGCAGGGGGTGGGGAGGAATGGGCGACGAGCAGTACTTC. It yields the protein CASRGWGGMGDEQYF.

The chain couples TRBV6-4 to TRBJ2-3, with TRBD1 matching 9 bases. Germline loops: CDR1 MRHNA, CDR2 SNTAGT. V shed 5 bases and J 3 bases; nucleotides not matched to a gene: 3. CDR3 size: 14 residues. The CDR3 DNA sequence: TGTGCCAGCAGTCCGACAGGGGGGACAGATACGCAGTATTTT. Residues: CASSPTGGTDTQYF.

The genes are TRBV7-9 and TRBJ1-3, with D maybe TRBD1 (5 bases). This CDR3 has 14 residues. V shed 5 bases and J shed 3 bases, with 11 bases lying between them. Germline V gene lookup returns CDR1 SEHNR and CDR2 FQNEAQ (reference sequence). DNA of the CDR3: TGTGCCAGCAGCCCCGGGGACTTTGGAAACACCATATATTTT. Translation: CASSPGDFGNTIYF.

V gene TRBV6-1 combines with J gene TRBJ2-1; D may be TRBD2 (5 bases). From germline, CDR1 is MNHNS and CDR2 SASEGT. Deletions cut 4 bases from V and 6 bases from J, with 13 bases between. This CDR3 comprises 14 residues. The CDR3 nucleotides read TGTGCCAGCAGTGTAATGGGAGCTACCAATGAGCAGTTCTTC. Amino acids: CASSVMGATNEQFF.

The V and J genes are TRBV7-3 and TRBJ1-2; 7 bases map to TRBD1. CDR1 and CDR2 from the germline V gene are SGHTA and FQGTGA. J gave up 5 bases and V 2 bases, and 14 bases lay outside the gene matches. This CDR3 spans 17 amino acids. In nucleotides, the CDR3 is TGTGCCAGCAGCTTAGTCGCAGGGGGGACGTTATCATATGGCTACACCTTC. Translation gives CASSLVAGGTLSYGYTF.

The V call is TRBV28, the J call TRBJ2-7; 9 bases agree with TRBD1. The CDR3 loop spans 14 amino acids. Trimming at V came to 7 bases and at J to 4 bases, leaving 8 bases not matched to a gene. Germline loops: CDR1 MDHEN, CDR2 SYDVKM. The CDR3 nucleotides read TGTGCCAGCAACTTACAGGGGGCGTTTTACGAGCAGTACTTC. This sequence encodes CASNLQGAFYEQYF.

The chain uses TRBV27 and TRBJ1-1, with D unresolved. Germline V gene sequence: CDR1 MNHEY, CDR2 SMNVEV (reference sequence). V was pared by 5 bases and J by 0 bases, with 22 bases between. The CDR3 runs to 18 residues. CDR3 loop: CASSNIHDPRTVNTEAFF. CDR3 coding DNA: TGTGCCAGCAGTAACATCCATGATCCCCGGACGGTGAACACTGAAGCTTTCTTT.

The V gene is TRBV4-2, the J gene TRBJ1-4; the D is unclear. The CDR3 runs to 12 residues. Germline V gives CDR1 LGHNA, CDR2 YNFKEQ. Trimming left V 3 bases short and J 6 bases short, with 5 bases between. The CDR3 bases are TGTGCCAGCAGCCAGCCCTATGAAAAACTGTTTTTT. This translates into CASSQPYEKLFF.

The chain joins TRBV28 to TRBJ2-3; D possibly uses TRBD1 or TRBD2 (5 bases each). The CDR3 is 15 residues long. Per the germline V gene, CDR1 is MDHEN and CDR2 is SYDVKM. Trimming pared 5 bases from V and 0 bases from J, leaving 12 bases between. CDR3 amino acids: CASSTGAPSTDTQYF. CDR3 bases: TGTGCCAGCAGTACCGGGGCCCCTAGCACAGATACGCAGTATTTT.

The rearrangement links TRBV14 to TRBJ2-7; D is possibly TRBD2 (5 bases). The CDR3 has 13 amino acids. CDR1 SGHDN and CDR2 FVKESK come from the germline V gene. V gave up 4 bases and J gave up 5 bases, with 12 bases separating them. CDR3 protein: CASSPDWRDEQYF. The CDR3 DNA reads as TGTGCCAGCAGCCCTGATTGGCGGGACGAGCAGTACTTC. Full variable domain (outside the CDR3, taken from reference TRBV14 and TRBJ2-7): EAGVTQFPSHSVIEKGQTVTLRCDPISGHDNLYWYRRVMGKEIKFLLHFVKESKQDESGMPNNRFLAERTGGTYSTLKVQPAELEDSGVYFCASSPDWRDEQYFGPGTRLTVT.

CDR3 DNA sequence: TGCGCCAGCAGCCAAGCGTCGGGAGGCAATCAGCCCCAGCATTTT. Translated: CASSQASGGNQPQHF. The chain employs TRBV4-1 and TRBJ1-5, with D unresolved. The germline gives CDR1 MGHRA, CDR2 YSYEKL. V was clipped by 1 base and J by 2 bases, with 9 bases between them. This CDR3 has 15 amino acids.

This clone is a singleton in its sample. J is TRBJ2-7 and V is TRBV19; D is unclear. The CDR3 length is 14 residues. The V end lost 2 bases, the J end lost 2 bases, and 10 bases lay between the germline ends. The germline V gene encodes CDR1 LNHDA and CDR2 SQIVND (reference sequence). This chain's CDR3 is CASSIYQGPYEQYF. DNA for the CDR3: TGTGCCAGTAGTATATATCAAGGCCCCTACGAGCAGTACTTC.

CDR3 in amino acids: CASSTGQGGNYGYTF. The CDR3 DNA is TGTGCCAGTAGTACCGGACAGGGGGGTAACTATGGCTACACCTTC. The chain couples TRBV19 to TRBJ1-2, with TRBD1 matching over 10 bases. Germline trimming cut 4 bases from V and 1 base from J; bases unmatched to any gene: 3. CDR1 is LNHDA and CDR2 is SQIVND in the germline V gene (reference sequence). This CDR3 comprises 15 residues.

The chain carries TRBV28 and TRBJ1-2, with 7 bases fitting TRBD1. The CDR3 extends over 13 amino acids. V lost 3 bases, J lost 2 bases, and 0 bases stayed unmatched. The germline V gene encodes CDR1 MDHEN and CDR2 SYDVKM. CDR3: CASSLDRNYGYTF. The DNA for the CDR3 is TGTGCCAGCAGTTTGGACAGGAACTATGGCTACACCTTC.

V usage is TRBV7-2 and J usage is TRBJ1-3, with TRBD1 as a possible D gene (5 bases). Between the trimmed V and J ends, which lost 5 bases and 2 bases, there was a span of 13 bases. The length of the CDR3 is 15 residues. CDR1 SGHTA and CDR2 FQGNSA come from the germline V gene. As DNA, the CDR3 is TGTGCCAGCAGCCCCGATGCAGGGACTGGAAACACCATATATTTT. Protein sequence: CASSPDAGTGNTIYF.

The rearrangement links TRBV11-2 to TRBJ1-1, with TRBD1 identical over 7 bases. V lost 3 bases, J lost 0 bases, and 4 bases stayed unmatched. The CDR3 contains 15 residues. Germline CDR1 and CDR2: SGHAT and FQNNGV. DNA for the CDR3: TGTGCCAGCAGCTTGACAGGGTTTGTGAACACTGAAGCTTTCTTT. This codes for CASSLTGFVNTEAFF.

This chain links TRBV19 with TRBJ2-4; D uncertain. The CDR3 spans 16 residues. Per the germline V gene, CDR1 is LNHDA and CDR2 is SQIVND (reference sequence). V was pared by 1 base and J by 1 base, with 11 bases between. The chain's CDR3 is CASSIGFAKAKNIQYF. CDR3 nucleotides: TGTGCCAGTAGTATAGGCTTCGCTAAGGCCAAAAACATTCAGTACTTC.

The chain carries TRBV11-2 and TRBJ2-5; 9 nucleotides line up with TRBD2. The CDR3 loop spans 15 amino acids. The V and J ends lost 3 bases and 5 bases, in that order; junction bases with no gene match: 7. Germline V CDR1 and CDR2: SGHAT, FQNNGV. Written as DNA, the CDR3 is TGTGCCAGCAGCTTCGAGCGGGGGGAAAGGGAGACCCAGTACTTC. Residues: CASSFERGERETQYF.

The V gene is TRBV19, the J gene TRBJ2-2, with 9 bases matching TRBD1. V lost 4 bases to trimming and J lost 4 bases; unmatched junction nucleotides: 4. In germline, CDR1 is LNHDA, CDR2 SQIVND (reference sequence). The CDR3 length is 15 residues. CDR3 sequence: CASSRGQGFTGELFF. CDR3 bases: TGTGCCAGTAGTAGGGGACAGGGCTTCACCGGGGAGCTGTTTTTT.

The rearrangement uses TRBV29-1 and TRBJ2-7, with 8 bases fitting TRBD2. This CDR3 region has 15 residues. The V and J ends lost 3 bases and 1 base, in that order; junction bases with no gene match: 8. The germline CDR1 and CDR2 sequences are SQVTM and ANQGSEA. This CDR3 is CSVDSAGGRSYEQYF. The CDR3 bases are TGCAGCGTTGACTCCGCGGGGGGCCGTTCCTACGAGCAGTACTTC.

The chain has TRBV7-2 and TRBJ1-2; D not certain. V dropped 4 bases and J dropped 4 bases, with 13 bases sitting between them. The CDR3 extends over 14 amino acids. CDR1 is SGHTA, CDR2 FQGNSA, per germline. The CDR3 spells CASSSREGSYGYTF. CDR3 in DNA: TGTGCCAGCAGCTCCCGCGAGGGATCCTATGGCTACACCTTC.

The V and J genes are TRBV9 and TRBJ2-7; TRBD2 matches 8 bases. J was trimmed by 5 bases and V by 4 bases; bases with no gene match: 11. Germline-derived CDR1 and CDR2 are SGDLS and YYNGEE. The CDR3 is 15 amino acids. The CDR3 nucleotides read TGTGCCAGCAGCCCTCCGGGGAGCGGGGGACACGAGCAGTACTTC. Protein: CASSPPGSGGHEQYF. The complete variable domain, with remaining parts taken from reference TRBV9 and TRBJ2-7, reads DSGVTQTPKHLITATGQRVTLRCSPRSGDLSVYWYQQSLDQGLQFLIQYYNGEERAKGNILERFSAQQFPDLHSELNLSSLELGDSALYFCASSPPGSGGHEQYFGPGTRLTVT.